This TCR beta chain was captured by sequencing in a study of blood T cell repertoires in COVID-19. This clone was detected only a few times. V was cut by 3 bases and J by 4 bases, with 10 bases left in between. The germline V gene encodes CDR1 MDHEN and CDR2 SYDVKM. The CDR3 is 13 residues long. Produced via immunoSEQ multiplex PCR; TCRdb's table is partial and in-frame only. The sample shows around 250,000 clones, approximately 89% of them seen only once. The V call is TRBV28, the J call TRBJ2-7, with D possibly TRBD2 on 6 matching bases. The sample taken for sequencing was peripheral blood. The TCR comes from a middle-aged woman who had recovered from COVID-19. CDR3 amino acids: CASSFGGRYEQYF. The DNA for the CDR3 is TGTGCCAGCAGTTTTGGGGGGAGGTACGAGCAGTACTTC.